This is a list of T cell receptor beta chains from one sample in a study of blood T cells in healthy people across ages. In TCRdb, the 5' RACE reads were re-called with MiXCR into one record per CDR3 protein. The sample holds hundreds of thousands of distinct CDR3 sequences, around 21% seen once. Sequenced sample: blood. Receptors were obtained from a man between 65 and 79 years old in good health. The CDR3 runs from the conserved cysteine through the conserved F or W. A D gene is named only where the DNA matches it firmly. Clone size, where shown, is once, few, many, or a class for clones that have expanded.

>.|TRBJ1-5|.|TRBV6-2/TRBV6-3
CASSYSTGHSNQPQHF
TGTGCCAGCAGTTACTCTACAGGTCATAGCAATCAGCCCCAGCATTTT
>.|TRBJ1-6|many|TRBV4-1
CASSQAGGGGSPLHF
TGCGCCAGCAGCCAAGCCGGGGGCGGGGGTTCACCCCTCCACTTT
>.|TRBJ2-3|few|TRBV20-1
CSATRDSVVGQYF
TGCAGTGCTACACGAGACTCGGTGGTCGGGCAGTATTTT
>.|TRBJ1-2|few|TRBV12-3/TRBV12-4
CASSLTGLSNYGYTF
TGTGCCAGCAGTTTGACAGGACTATCTAACTATGGCTACACCTTC
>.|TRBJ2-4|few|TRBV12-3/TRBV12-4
CASSFSGTNKNIQYF
TGTGCCAGCAGTTTTAGCGGAACTAATAAAAACATTCAGTACTTC
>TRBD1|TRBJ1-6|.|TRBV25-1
CASQQGINNSPLHF
TGTGCCAGCCAACAGGGGATCAATAATTCACCCCTCCACTTT
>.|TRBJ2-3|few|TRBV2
CASRGQPDTQYF
TGTGCCAGCAGAGGACAGCCAGATACGCAGTATTTT
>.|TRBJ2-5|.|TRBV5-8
CASSPRVSFNPGETQYF
TGTGCCAGCAGCCCAAGGGTCAGTTTTAATCCCGGAGAGACCCAGTACTTC
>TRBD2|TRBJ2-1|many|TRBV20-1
CSAGERGGGNEQFF
TGCAGTGCAGGGGAGCGGGGAGGCGGCAATGAGCAGTTCTTC
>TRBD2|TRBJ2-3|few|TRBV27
CASRGTSGRLTDTQYF
TGTGCCAGCAGAGGGACTAGCGGGAGGCTCACAGATACGCAGTATTTT
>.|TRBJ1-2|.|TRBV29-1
CSVTPPGHRVDGYTF
TGCAGCGTAACTCCCCCGGGACATCGTGTAGATGGCTACACCTTC
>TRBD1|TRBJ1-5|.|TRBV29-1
CSVGTGGPRGPQHF
TGCAGCGTCGGAACAGGGGGGCCTAGGGGGCCCCAGCATTTT
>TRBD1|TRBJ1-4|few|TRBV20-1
CSARQGAHTNEKLFF
TGCAGTGCAAGACAGGGGGCGCACACTAATGAAAAACTGTTTTTT
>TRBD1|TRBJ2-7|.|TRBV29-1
CSVEGGQGPYEQYF
TGCAGCGTGGAGGGGGGACAGGGTCCCTACGAGCAGTACTTC
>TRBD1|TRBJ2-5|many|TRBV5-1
CASSFGTGPYQETQYF
TGCGCCAGCAGCTTCGGGACAGGTCCTTACCAAGAGACCCAGTACTTC
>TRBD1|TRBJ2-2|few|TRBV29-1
CSGWTGTTGELFF
TGCAGCGGGTGGACAGGGACCACCGGGGAGCTGTTTTTT
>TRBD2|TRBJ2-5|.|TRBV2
CASSEVAGVSKTQYF
TGTGCCAGCAGTGAGGTAGCGGGAGTATCAAAGACCCAGTACTTC
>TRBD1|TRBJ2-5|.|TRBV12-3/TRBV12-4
CASRWTGGGETQCF
TGTGCCAGCAGATGGACAGGGGGCGGAGAGACCCAGTGCTTC
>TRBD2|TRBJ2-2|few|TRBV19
CASRIPSGTSGRDTGELFF
TGTGCCAGTAGGATACCAAGCGGGACTAGCGGGAGAGACACCGGGGAGCTGTTTTTT
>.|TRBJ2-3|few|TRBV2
CASEFKGDTQYF
TGTGCCAGCGAGTTTAAGGGAGATACGCAGTATTTT
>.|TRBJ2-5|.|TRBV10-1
CASSDFFEGMAETQYF
TGCGCCAGCAGTGATTTTTTTGAGGGCATGGCGGAGACCCAGTACTTC
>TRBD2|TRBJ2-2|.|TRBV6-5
CASGQRELTGELFF
TGTGCCAGCGGGCAGCGGGAGCTCACCGGGGAGCTGTTTTTT
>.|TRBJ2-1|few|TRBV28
CASGGRENNEQFF
TGTGCCAGCGGAGGGAGAGAAAACAATGAGCAGTTCTTC
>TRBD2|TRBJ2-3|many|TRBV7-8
CASILGAGGYTDTQYF
TGTGCCAGCATCCTGGGAGCGGGAGGGTACACAGATACGCAGTATTTT
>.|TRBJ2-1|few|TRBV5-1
CASSLEVGSIRSNEQFF
TGCGCCAGCAGCTTGGAAGTGGGGTCCATTAGGTCCAATGAGCAGTTCTTC
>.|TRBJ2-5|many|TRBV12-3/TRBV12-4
CASRRQALETQYF
TGTGCCAGCAGGCGACAGGCCCTAGAGACCCAGTACTTC